Below, 19 T cell receptor beta chains from the same sample are listed, as sequenced in a study of Graves' ophthalmopathy and Graves' hyperthyroidism. The authors amplified TCR beta CDR3 regions from RNA transcripts. An initial RT-PCR round employing HTBI primers preceded a second-round multiplex PCR. MiXCR, applied by TCRdb to the multiplex PCR reads, yields one record per CDR3 protein. The sample contains about 400,000 distinct CDR3 sequences, about 17% of which appear only once. The specimen was peripheral blood. The receptors were sampled from a woman aged 18 to 35 with Graves' ophthalmopathy.

CDR3 region: CASKVATTGTYEQYF. CDR3 bases: TGTGCCAGCAAGGTAGCGACGACAGGGACCTACGAGCAGTACTTC. This rearrangement joins TRBV6-2 or TRBV6-3 to TRBJ2-7; 7 nucleotides align to TRBD1. The CDR3 runs 15 residues. The ends lost 7 bases at V and 2 bases at J; junction bases unmatched: 11. Germline V gene sequence: CDR1 MNHEY, CDR2 SVGEGT.

This clonotype was counted ten times or more. The chain couples TRBV20-1 to TRBJ2-2; 13 bases line up with TRBD2. V was pared by 4 bases and J by 4 bases, with 6 bases of the junction left unmatched. Germline-derived CDR1 and CDR2 are DFQATT and SNEGSKA (reference sequence). There are 16 residues in the CDR3. The CDR3 is CSATRLAGGPTGELFF. The CDR3 nucleotides are TGCAGTGCTACCCGACTAGCGGGAGGCCCCACCGGGGAGCTGTTTTTT.

This chain connects TRBV6-1 to TRBJ2-7; D tentatively fits TRBD1 or TRBD2 (5 bases each). This CDR3 spans 13 amino acids. CDR1 MNHNS and CDR2 SASEGT come from the germline V gene. Trimming stripped 7 bases from V and 1 base from J, with 11 bases between. CDR3 residues: CASIDSGSYEQYF. The DNA of the CDR3 is TGTGCCAGCATCGACAGCGGATCCTACGAGCAGTACTTC.

This clonotype was seen many times. The chain links TRBV24-1 to TRBJ1-1; D remains unclear. CDR1 is KGHDR and CDR2 is SFDVKD in the germline V gene. This CDR3 is 15 amino acids long. V shed 2 bases and J shed 0 bases, with 9 bases lying between them. In DNA form, the CDR3 reads TGTGCCACCAGTGATTCCGCGGGGTTGAACACTGAAGCTTTCTTT. This gives the protein CATSDSAGLNTEAFF.

The chain links TRBV6-2 or TRBV6-3 to TRBJ2-1; 8 nucleotides align to TRBD2. The CDR3 extends over 16 amino acids. With V trimmed by 8 bases and J by 3 bases, 12 bases remained unmatched. Germline CDR1 is MNHEY and CDR2 is SVGEGT. The CDR3 loop reads CASLESGGAGYNEQFF. CDR3 nucleotide sequence: TGTGCCAGCCTGGAATCCGGGGGGGCGGGCTACAATGAGCAGTTCTTC.

This clonotype was observed a few times. The chain recombines TRBV7-3 with TRBJ2-6; no reliable D call. CDR3 length: 14 amino acids. The germline V and J ends were trimmed by 6 bases and 1 base, with 7 bases remaining between them. CDR1 is SGHTA and CDR2 is FQGTGA in the germline V gene. In DNA form, the CDR3 reads TGTGCCAGCAGAACCTCGTCTGGGGCCAACGTCCTGACTTTC. This encodes CASRTSSGANVLTF.

This clonotype has ten or more counts. CDR3 DNA: TGTGCCAGTGGGACACCCTCCTACGAGCAGTACTTC. This sequence encodes CASGTPSYEQYF. This chain joins TRBV28 and TRBJ2-7; a weak D match, TRBD1 (6 bases). Trimming cost V 9 bases and J 0 bases, with 9 bases left between them. The CDR3 consists of 12 residues. Germline V gives CDR1 MDHEN, CDR2 SYDVKM.

This clonotype was seen many times. The V gene is TRBV14, the J gene TRBJ1-1, with D hard to call. Germline V gives CDR1 SGHDN, CDR2 FVKESK. This CDR3 comprises 12 residues. Trimming left V 1 base short and J 6 bases short, with 6 bases between. The chain's CDR3 is CASSQAEAEAFF. CDR3 in DNA: TGTGCCAGCAGCCAAGCTGAGGCTGAAGCTTTCTTT.

This clonotype was seen a few times. The V and J genes are TRBV6-5 and TRBJ1-2, with 9 bases fitting TRBD1. V gave up 4 bases and J gave up 8 bases; unmatched junction bases: 14. In germline, CDR1 is MNHEY, CDR2 SVGAGI. CDR3 length: 16 amino acids. CDR3 in DNA: TGTGCCAGCAGTTCCCCAAACCACGGACAGGGGACCGGCTACACCTTC. Protein product: CASSSPNHGQGTGYTF.

This sequence joins TRBV24-1 and TRBJ2-5, with a tentative D call TRBD2 (5 bases). Looked up from germline, CDR1 is KGHDR and CDR2 is SFDVKD. This CDR3 is 16 amino acids long. V lost 4 bases to trimming and J lost 4 bases, with 18 bases between them. CDR3 bases: TGTGCCACCAGTGAGCGCTACACTAGGGAAGGAGAGACCCAGTACTTC. This codes for CATSERYTREGETQYF.

This clonotype was recorded many times. The rearrangement joins TRBV2 to TRBJ2-7; 7 positions agree with TRBD1. Germline V gene sequence: CDR1 SNHLY, CDR2 FYNNEI. This CDR3 has 14 residues. V dropped 4 bases and J dropped 7; count of bases not matched to a gene: 10. Here the CDR3 reads CASSGRQGIREQYF. CDR3 DNA sequence: TGTGCCAGCAGTGGACGACAGGGAATACGGGAGCAGTACTTC.

This clonotype was found many times. The chain joins TRBV7-8 to TRBJ2-5, with TRBD2 identical over 8 bases. V gave up 1 base and J gave up 5 bases; unmatched junction bases: 6. The CDR3 is 15 residues long. In germline, CDR1 is SGHVS, CDR2 FQNEAQ. CDR3 amino acids: CASSLGAGEGETQYF. The DNA for the CDR3 is TGTGCCAGCAGCTTAGGAGCGGGAGAGGGGGAGACCCAGTACTTC.

This clonotype was detected ten times or more. The gene calls are TRBV6-4 and TRBJ2-6; D call uncertain. The length of the CDR3 is 14 residues. CDR1 is MRHNA, CDR2 SNTAGT, per germline. V was trimmed by 2 bases and J by 2 bases, leaving 4 bases between them. The CDR3, as DNA: TGTGCCAGCAGTGACGGGACTGGGGCCAACGTCCTGACTTTC. This gives the protein CASSDGTGANVLTF.

Ten or more counts support this clonotype. The chain couples TRBV11-2 to TRBJ2-7; TRBD1 agrees at 7 bases. Unmatched junction bases numbered 8, after V lost 3 bases and J lost 3 bases. In germline, CDR1 is SGHAT, CDR2 FQNNGV. The CDR3 has 15 residues. CDR3: CASSFPRQGHYEQYF. CDR3 DNA: TGTGCCAGCAGCTTCCCCCGACAGGGCCACTACGAGCAGTACTTC.

This clonotype has at least ten counts. This chain joins TRBV20-1 and TRBJ1-1, with 7 nucleotides matching TRBD1. CDR1 and CDR2 from the germline V gene are DFQATT and SNEGSKA (reference sequence). The CDR3 is made up of 12 amino acids. V was pared by 5 bases and J by 3 bases, with 3 bases of the junction left unmatched. DNA of the CDR3: TGCAGTGCTCGGGACAGACACACTGAAGCTTTCTTT. Translated: CSARDRHTEAFF.

This clonotype was picked up many times. This chain links TRBV29-1 with TRBJ2-5; TRBD2 matches 7 bases. Germline V CDR1 and CDR2: SQVTM, ANQGSEA. There are 13 residues in the CDR3. The V segment lost 1 base and the J segment 5 bases; nucleotides outside the gene matches: 4. This chain's CDR3 is CSVEGSGVETQYF. Written as DNA, the CDR3 is TGCAGCGTTGAAGGGAGCGGGGTGGAGACCCAGTACTTC.

This clonotype was counted many times. The CDR3 DNA reads as TGCAGTGCTAGAATCGTGGCAGGTTATCAGCCCCAGCATTTT. Amino acids: CSARIVAGYQPQHF. The V call is TRBV20-1, the J call TRBJ1-5; D unclear. Trimming shortened V by 2 bases and J by 5 bases, and 13 bases separated the two germline ends. The CDR3 sequence is 14 residues long. Per the germline V gene, CDR1 is DFQATT and CDR2 is SNEGSKA (reference sequence).

This clonotype has at least ten counts. The rearrangement uses TRBV28 and TRBJ1-1; D ambiguous. Deletions cut 7 bases from V and 0 bases from J, with 15 bases between. Germline V lookup: CDR1 MDHEN, CDR2 SYDVKM. There are 15 residues in the CDR3. CDR3 coding DNA: TGTGCCAGCAACAAGCCAGGCTTAATGAACACTGAAGCTTTCTTT. The encoded protein is CASNKPGLMNTEAFF.

The chain uses TRBV10-3 and TRBJ1-5; 8 bases map to TRBD1. With V trimmed by 4 bases and J by 6 bases, 5 bases remained unmatched. This CDR3 region has 14 residues. The germline V gene has CDR1 ENHRY and CDR2 SYGVKD. CDR3 loop: CAISVPGGGQPQHF. Here the CDR3 DNA reads TGTGCCATCAGTGTTCCAGGGGGCGGTCAGCCCCAGCATTTT.